This T cell receptor beta chain originates from a study of shared clonotypes between healthy human individuals. Across the study: Every donor yielded three CD4 naive, three CD4 memory, two CD8 naive and one CD8 memory plate.

The germline gives CDR1 SGHVS, CDR2 FNYEAQ. The CDR3 spans 18 residues. J was trimmed by 8 bases and V by 2 bases; bases with no gene match: 14. As for this clone: Antigen specificity is unknown.

The table came from immunoSEQ multiplex PCR; TCRdb's copy has only in-frame clones and leaves some out. The sample shows about 2.1 million clones, about 93% of them seen only once. General observations from the study: In having few donors, the study represented limited genetic and exposure-history diversity.

Naive CD8 cells comprised CD45RO-negative, CCR7-positively selected cells, excluding terminally differentiated effector memory CD45RA+ cells. This chain links TRBV7-6 with TRBJ2-1; 11 nucleotides align to TRBD2. The specimen sequenced was naive CD8+ T cells from PBMCs. The sequence derives from a man between 18 and 35 years old in good health. Some clones in this sample may be carry-over from other donors' samples. The CDR3 is CASSLRSSGRTRTDEQFF. The CDR3 region has the DNA TGTGCCAGCAGCTTAAGGTCTAGCGGGAGGACACGGACGGATGAGCAGTTCTTC. The whole variable domain, filled in from reference TRBV7-6 and TRBJ2-1, reads GAGVSQSPRYKVTKRGQDVALRCDPISGHVSLYWYRQALGQGPEFLTYFNYEAQQDKSGLPNDRFSAERPEGSISTLTIQRTEQRDSAMYRCASSLRSSGRTRTDEQFFGPGTRLTVL.